Reported below is one T cell receptor (beta chain). The data stem from a study of shared clonotypes between healthy human individuals. Produced via immunoSEQ multiplex PCR; TCRdb's table is partial and in-frame only. The profile shows about 660,000 clones, 74% of them singletons. Germline assignment: CDR1 LNHDA and CDR2 SQIVND (reference sequence). V was trimmed by 2 bases and J by 5 bases, leaving 12 bases between them. There are 14 residues in the CDR3. The chain links TRBV19 to TRBJ1-1; D gene uncertain. The clonotype was recovered from a woman under 40 in good health. The specimen sequenced was memory CD4+ T cells sorted from blood. Subset: CD45RA-negative fraction. The CDR3: CASSIRGVHTEAFF. DNA of the CDR3: TGTGCCAGTAGTATACGCGGAGTTCATACTGAAGCTTTCTTT.